This T cell receptor beta chain was profiled in a study of blood T cell repertoires in COVID-19. Method: immunoSEQ multiplex PCR; TCRdb's copy keeps in-frame clones and lacks some. The sample includes under 350,000 clones, about 85% of them seen just once. This CDR3 comprises 15 residues. V shed 6 bases and J 8 bases; nucleotides not matched to a gene: 12. The V gene's germline CDR1 is SGHNT and CDR2 YYREEE (reference sequence). The TCR comes from a human donor in a cohort sampled during active COVID-19. The sequencing sample was made of peripheral blood. This chain joins TRBV5-4 and TRBJ1-3, with 9 bases that match TRBD1. The CDR3 DNA reads TGTGCCAGCAAGATCCGCGGGACAGGGTATGACACCATATATTTT. It specifies CASKIRGTGYDTIYF.